These 16 T cell receptor beta chains originate from one sample sequenced in a study of blood T cell repertoires in COVID-19. TCRdb's table, derived via immunoSEQ multiplex PCR, lists solely in-frame clones and lacks some. The table shows about 150,000 clones, with 80% to 90% occurring only once. Material for sequencing was peripheral blood. The receptors come from a man in his late teens or twenties with COVID-19, enrolled during active disease.

V and J are TRBV28 and TRBJ2-5; 7 bases align to TRBD1. The CDR3 has 15 amino acids. CDR1 and CDR2 (germline): MDHEN, SYDVKM. V lost 4 bases and J lost 4; bases outside the gene matches: 9. The CDR3 DNA follows: TGTGCCAGCAGTTCCACAGGGGTTTTTGGAGAGACCCAGTACTTC. This sequence encodes CASSSTGVFGETQYF. The full variable domain, with the rest looked up from reference TRBV28 and TRBJ2-5, is DVKVTQSSRYLVKRTGEKVFLECVQDMDHENMFWYRQDPGLGLRLIYFSYDVKMKEKGDIPEGYSVSREKKERFSLILESASTNQTSMYLCASSSTGVFGETQYFGPGTRLLVL.

The chain joins TRBV6-5 to TRBJ1-6; TRBD1 agrees at 7 bases. The CDR3 is 13 residues long. The V gene end was trimmed by 6 bases and the J gene end by 8 bases; junction bases not matched to a gene: 4. Germline assignment: CDR1 MNHEY and CDR2 SVGAGI. The CDR3 loop is CASRRDRDSPLHF. DNA of the CDR3: TGTGCCAGCAGACGGGACAGAGATTCACCCCTCCACTTT.

This clone was recorded once. V and J are TRBV7-2 and TRBJ1-5, with TRBD1 as a possible D gene (6 bases). Trimming took off 6 bases at V and 4 bases at J, with 22 bases between the two ends. Germline lookup yields CDR1 SGHTA and CDR2 FQGNSA. The CDR3 extends over 17 amino acids. Here the CDR3 DNA reads TGTGCCAGCAGTCCAAACCCACTGGACAGAGGGAATCAGCCCCAGCATTTT. Translating gives CASSPNPLDRGNQPQHF.

This clone was counted a single time. The chain couples TRBV21-1 to TRBJ2-7; the tabulated D call, TRBD2, remains unverified against the DNA. TRBV21-1 is noted as a pseudogene. There are 14 residues in the CDR3. The CDR3: CASSKVESTYEQYF. The CDR3 nucleotides are TGTGCCAGCAGCAAAGTTGAGAGTACCTACGAGCAGTACTTC.

V is TRBV28 and J is TRBJ2-7, with no clear D. CDR3 size: 15 residues. Per germline, CDR1 MDHEN and CDR2 SYDVKM. Trimming removed 5 bases at V and 3 bases at J, with 17 bases between. CDR3 sequence reads: CASSRLQVPYYEQYF. CDR3 coding DNA: TGTGCCAGCAGTCGTCTGCAGGTACCGTACTACGAGCAGTACTTC.

The J gene is TRBJ1-1, the V gene TRBV7-9, with TRBD1 as a possible D gene (5 bases). Germline CDR1 is SEHNR and CDR2 is FQNEAQ (reference sequence). The length of the CDR3 is 14 residues. Trimming left V 2 bases short and J 3 bases short, with 10 bases between. CDR3 DNA sequence: TGTGCCAGCAGCTTAAGGTCGGGGGACACTGAAGCTTTCTTT. Its protein product is CASSLRSGDTEAFF.

The CDR3 DNA reads TGTGCCACCAGTGACCAAGCGGGAGGTTACTACAATGAGCAGTTCTTC. Translation gives CATSDQAGGYYNEQFF. The gene calls are TRBV24-1 and TRBJ2-1, with TRBD2 identical over 9 bases. This CDR3 spans 16 amino acids. Germline V lookup: CDR1 KGHDR, CDR2 SFDVKD. V was clipped by 4 bases and J by 3 bases; unmatched bases: 6.

The J gene is TRBJ2-7, the V gene TRBV5-4; D gene ambiguous. V lost 0 bases to trimming and J lost 0 bases, with 7 bases between them. The germline CDR1 and CDR2 sequences are SGHNT and YYREEE (reference sequence). The CDR3 covers 14 residues. As DNA, the CDR3 is TGTGCCAGCAGCTTGGATTTTAGCTCCTACGAGCAGTACTTC. Protein sequence: CASSLDFSSYEQYF.

There are a few counts of this clone. The chain couples TRBV5-1 to TRBJ2-7, with 7 bases fitting TRBD2. V lost 3 bases to trimming and J lost 2 bases; unmatched junction nucleotides: 5. Germline V gene data show CDR1 as SGHRS and CDR2 as YFSETQ. The CDR3 runs 14 residues. This chain's CDR3 is CASSYLGGTYEQYF. In nucleotides, the CDR3 is TGCGCCAGCAGCTATCTCGGGGGGACCTACGAGCAGTACTTC.

The CDR3 nucleotides are TGCAGTGCTAGTCGACAGTTCAATCAGCCCCAGCATTTT. This gives the protein CSASRQFNQPQHF. The chain is built from TRBV20-1 and TRBJ1-5; D may be TRBD1 (5 bases). The CDR3 has 13 residues. The germline gives CDR1 DFQATT, CDR2 SNEGSKA (reference sequence). Trimming shortened V by 3 bases and J by 3 bases, and 9 bases separated the two germline ends.

This rearrangement joins TRBV27 to TRBJ2-3; D is uncertain. The CDR3 has 14 amino acids. V was clipped by 8 bases and J by 0 bases, with 12 bases between them. Per the germline V gene, CDR1 is MNHEY and CDR2 is SMNVEV (reference sequence). CDR3 amino acids: CASRGISSTDTQYF. The CDR3 DNA sequence: TGTGCCAGCCGAGGTATCTCTAGCACAGATACGCAGTATTTT.

The CDR3 DNA reads as TGTGCCAGCAGCAAAGAAGGCCCGCCGGGGGACACAGATACGCAGTATTTT. Translation gives CASSKEGPPGDTDTQYF. The V gene is TRBV21-1, the J gene TRBJ2-3; the table's D call, TRBD2, has no DNA check behind it. TRBV21-1 is assigned pseudogene status. This CDR3 comprises 17 residues.

The rearrangement links TRBV19 to TRBJ1-1; 10 bases are a match to TRBD1. This CDR3 contains 14 residues. Trimming took 4 bases from V and 5 from J; bases not matched to a gene: 4. The germline V gene encodes CDR1 LNHDA and CDR2 SQIVND (reference sequence). Here the CDR3 DNA reads TGTGCCAGTAGTAGACAGGGGGCTGTAACTGAAGCTTTCTTT. As protein: CASSRQGAVTEAFF.

The rearrangement links TRBV14 to TRBJ2-7, with D unclear. The germline V and J ends were trimmed by 4 bases and 6 bases, with 7 bases remaining between them. This CDR3 spans 11 amino acids. Germline V lookup: CDR1 SGHDN, CDR2 FVKESK. This CDR3 is CASSLTVEQYF. The CDR3 DNA sequence: TGTGCCAGCAGCCTCACTGTCGAGCAGTACTTC.

The V gene is TRBV28, the J gene TRBJ1-6; D is perhaps TRBD1 (5 bases). The V end lost 2 bases, the J end lost 6 bases, and 26 bases lay between the germline ends. Germline V gives CDR1 MDHEN, CDR2 SYDVKM. This CDR3 has 20 amino acids. The CDR3 protein is CASSLLPGYRAPGGNSPLHF. The CDR3 DNA follows: TGTGCCAGCAGTTTACTCCCAGGTTATCGGGCCCCCGGGGGTAATTCACCCCTCCACTTT.

J is TRBJ2-3 and V is TRBV19; 13 bases are shared with TRBD2. Germline lookup yields CDR1 LNHDA and CDR2 SQIVND (reference sequence). The length of the CDR3 is 21 residues. V lost 3 bases, J lost 2 bases, and 17 bases stayed unmatched. The CDR3 region has the DNA TGTGCCAGTAGTATGATCGAAGGACTAGCGGGAGAGGGGGGGGTCACAGATACGCAGTATTTT. Residues: CASSMIEGLAGEGGVTDTQYF.